The clone carrying this T cell receptor beta chain showed up just a few times. From germline, CDR1 is KGHSH and CDR2 LQKENI. The CDR3 consists of 15 residues. With 4 bases removed from V and 1 base from J, the gap between germline ends came to 12 bases. This specimen belongs to a study of early T cells in non-severe SARS-CoV-2 infection. Individual cDNA molecules received unique molecular identifiers. TCRdb reprocessed the 5' RACE reads via MiXCR and lists one record per CDR3 protein. Of approximately 69,000 distinct CDR3 sequences listed, around 12% are singletons. Specimen: whole blood, collected at baseline. The TCR originated in an adult who was a healthcare worker with PCR-confirmed SARS-CoV-2 infection or an uninfected control (not recorded which). This chain connects TRBV18 to TRBJ2-3; tentative D call: TRBD2 (5 bases). For the CDR3, the DNA is TGTGCCAGCTCACTAAACGTCGGGGGCACAGATACGCAGTATTTT. Translation gives CASSLNVGGTDTQYF.